Following are 21 T cell receptor beta chains from one sample sequenced in a study of blood T cell repertoires in COVID-19. Assay used: immunoSEQ multiplex PCR; TCRdb lists only in-frame clones, some missing. The table includes over 250,000 clones, 89% detected once. Material for sequencing was peripheral blood. These receptors were taken from a woman between 55 and 75 years old with acute or convalescent COVID-19.

This rearrangement joins TRBV2 to TRBJ1-6; 9 positions agree with TRBD1. V lost 6 bases to trimming and J lost 10 bases; unmatched junction nucleotides: 10. The CDR3 runs 15 residues. The germline V gene encodes CDR1 SNHLY and CDR2 FYNNEI. The CDR3 DNA reads TGTGCCAGCAGCTACCGGGACAGGGTTTACTCACCCCTCCACTTT. This translates into CASSYRDRVYSPLHF.

The chain joins TRBV7-9 to TRBJ2-3; 8 nucleotides align to TRBD2. The CDR3 loop spans 17 amino acids. The junction had 7 bases not matched to a gene; V was cut back by 1 base and J by 1 base. CDR1 and CDR2 from the germline V gene are SEHNR and FQNEAQ (reference sequence). Here the CDR3 DNA reads TGTGCCAGCAGCTTAGAGAGGGCACTAGCGGGCACAGATACGCAGTATTTT. It encodes CASSLERALAGTDTQYF.

This clone appeared a single time. The chain combines TRBV28 with TRBJ1-5; D perhaps matches TRBD1 (6 bases). CDR1 is MDHEN, CDR2 SYDVKM, per germline. This CDR3 has 17 residues. Trimming took off 7 bases at V and 2 bases at J, with 21 bases between the two ends. The CDR3 region has the DNA TGTGCCAGCACTTATTTGAAAACAGGGTACGGCAATCAGCCCCAGCATTTT. Its translation is CASTYLKTGYGNQPQHF.

CDR3 loop: CATGLLTGGLRETQYF. The CDR3 bases are TGTGCCACAGGCCTTCTGACAGGGGGCTTAAGAGAGACCCAGTACTTC. This rearrangement joins TRBV24-1 to TRBJ2-5, with 10 bases aligning to TRBD1. Germline trimming cut 10 bases from V and 4 bases from J; bases unmatched to any gene: 14. Germline-derived CDR1 and CDR2 are KGHDR and SFDVKD. This CDR3 has 16 amino acids.

The V gene is TRBV27, the J gene TRBJ2-1; D is perhaps TRBD2 (6 bases). Germline-derived CDR1 and CDR2 are MNHEY and SMNVEV (reference sequence). The CDR3 extends over 18 amino acids. Trimming removed 6 bases at V and 0 bases at J, with 21 bases between. In nucleotides, the CDR3 is TGTGCCAGCAGGCCCCGCCGGGGACTTCGGAGCTCCTACAATGAGCAGTTCTTC. Translation: CASRPRRGLRSSYNEQFF.

The genes are TRBV30 and TRBJ1-1, with TRBD1 matching over 9 bases. With 1 base clipped from V and 4 bases from J, the junction kept 10 bases outside the gene matches. The CDR3 covers 16 residues. CDR1 is GTSNPN, CDR2 SVGIG, per germline (reference sequence). The CDR3 sequence is CAWSAVKQGAGTEAFF. The CDR3 DNA reads TGTGCCTGGAGTGCCGTAAAACAGGGGGCGGGCACTGAAGCTTTCTTT.

This clone turned up a few times. This chain joins TRBV9 and TRBJ1-1, with 7 bases identical to TRBD1. This CDR3 has 13 amino acids. The ends lost 0 bases at V and 9 bases at J; junction bases unmatched: 5. Germline V gene sequence: CDR1 SGDLS, CDR2 YYNGEE. The CDR3 DNA reads as TGTGCCAGCAGCGTAGTGGAGGGGGCACAAGCTTTCTTT. Translated: CASSVVEGAQAFF.

V usage is TRBV9 and J usage is TRBJ1-2; D is uncertain. Germline loops: CDR1 SGDLS, CDR2 YYNGEE. V lost 2 bases and J lost 2, with 13 bases in between. The CDR3 covers 15 residues. The CDR3 DNA reads TGTGCCAGCAGCGTCGGTCCCATCACCAACTATGGCTACACCTTC. Its protein is CASSVGPITNYGYTF.

V is TRBV29-1 and J is TRBJ1-1, with 11 bases identical to TRBD1. Trimming took 1 base from V and 3 from J; bases not matched to a gene: 4. CDR3 length: 15 residues. Germline V gene lookup returns CDR1 SQVTM and CDR2 ANQGSEA. CDR3 nucleotides: TGCAGCGTTGAAGGGACAGGGGGCTCCCACACTGAAGCTTTCTTT. Residues: CSVEGTGGSHTEAFF.

This chain connects TRBV5-1 to TRBJ1-2; 7 nucleotides match TRBD1. The junction had 8 bases not matched to a gene; V was cut back by 4 bases and J by 8 bases. The germline CDR1 and CDR2 sequences are SGHRS and YFSETQ. This CDR3 is 13 amino acids long. Here the CDR3 DNA reads TGCGCCAGCAGCCTAACAGGGGTGGAGGGCTACACCTTC. It specifies CASSLTGVEGYTF.

V usage is TRBV7-2 and J usage is TRBJ1-5; possibly TRBD1 for D (5 bases). V lost 5 bases to trimming and J lost 9 bases, with 14 bases between them. Germline V lookup: CDR1 SGHTA, CDR2 FQGNSA. This CDR3 has 13 residues. The CDR3 sequence is CASSPSRGTPQHF. CDR3 coding DNA: TGTGCCAGCAGCCCCTCTCGGGGGACGCCCCAGCATTTT.

This chain joins TRBV6-2 or TRBV6-3 and TRBJ2-7; 9 bases line up with TRBD2. Per the germline V gene, CDR1 is MNHEY and CDR2 is SVGEGT. The J segment lost 8 bases and the V segment lost 5 bases, leaving 13 bases of the junction unmatched. The CDR3 consists of 15 residues. The CDR3 sequence: CASSNRLVSGRKQYF. The CDR3 nucleotides are TGTGCCAGCAGTAATCGACTTGTTAGCGGGAGAAAGCAGTACTTC.

The rearrangement links TRBV19 to TRBJ2-2; D might be TRBD2 (5 bases). The CDR3 extends over 14 amino acids. Germline-derived CDR1 and CDR2 are LNHDA and SQIVND (reference sequence). The germline V and J ends were trimmed by 3 bases and 7 bases, with 12 bases remaining between them. The CDR3 DNA sequence: TGTGCCAGTAGTATCATCACCGCGGGCGGGGAGCTGTTTTTT. The encoded protein is CASSIITAGGELFF. Full variable domain (missing parts from reference TRBV19 and TRBJ2-2): DGGITQSPKYLFRKEGQNVTLSCEQNLNHDAMYWYRQDPGQGLRLIYYSQIVNDFQKGDIAEGYSVSREKKESFPLTVTSAQKNPTAFYLCASSIITAGGELFFGEGSRLTVL.

This chain joins TRBV7-9 and TRBJ2-7; 7 nucleotides align to TRBD2. Germline-derived CDR1 and CDR2 are SEHNR and FQNEAQ (reference sequence). This CDR3 has 14 residues. The V and J ends lost 5 bases and 2 bases, in that order; junction bases with no gene match: 6. The CDR3 nucleotides read TGTGCCAGCAGCCCCCCGGCGGGGGCCTACGAGCAGTACTTC. Translated: CASSPPAGAYEQYF.

The chain employs TRBV9 and TRBJ1-4, with D maybe TRBD1 (6 bases). The germline gives CDR1 SGDLS, CDR2 YYNGEE. The V gene lost 4 bases and the J gene lost 0 bases, with 16 bases spanning the gap. CDR3 length equals 17 residues. For the CDR3, the DNA is TGTGCCAGCAGCTTAGGACAGATCTTTGCAACTAATGAAAAACTGTTTTTT. Its translation is CASSLGQIFATNEKLFF.

The V and J genes are TRBV28 and TRBJ2-7, with D unclear. The CDR3 has 13 amino acids. Trimming removed 5 bases at V and 4 bases at J, with 12 bases between. Germline V gives CDR1 MDHEN, CDR2 SYDVKM. The CDR3 spells CASSLGPRYEQYF. The CDR3 bases are TGTGCCAGCAGTCTGGGCCCTCGTTACGAGCAGTACTTC.

The chain employs TRBV7-3 and TRBJ2-1; 7 bases line up with TRBD2. Germline V gene lookup returns CDR1 SGHTA and CDR2 FQGTGA. V was pared by 5 bases and J by 4 bases, with 8 bases of the junction left unmatched. The CDR3 has 15 residues. CDR3 amino acids: CASSPTSANYNEQFF. The CDR3 DNA reads TGTGCCAGCAGCCCTACTAGCGCTAATTACAATGAGCAGTTCTTC.

The genes are TRBV5-6 and TRBJ1-5; no clear D gene. The CDR3 has 14 amino acids. V shed 1 base and J shed 0 bases, with 5 bases lying between them. Germline CDR1 SGHDT, CDR2 YYEEEE. CDR3 amino acids: CASSLSYSNQPQHF. DNA of the CDR3: TGTGCCAGCAGCTTGAGCTATAGCAATCAGCCCCAGCATTTT.

This clone was found a few times. The chain combines TRBV25-1 with TRBJ2-7; D gene ambiguous. CDR3 size: 14 residues. Germline V gene data show CDR1 as MGHDK and CDR2 as SYGVNS. Trimming cost V 3 bases and J 7 bases, with 16 bases left between them. The chain's CDR3 is CASSDPGRPGEQYF. The CDR3 DNA reads as TGTGCCAGCAGTGATCCGGGTCGTCCTGGAGAGCAGTACTTC.

CDR3 in amino acids: CASRYGLGTDTQYF. For the CDR3, the DNA is TGTGCCAGCAGGTACGGACTAGGAACAGATACGCAGTATTTT. The chain uses TRBV7-2 and TRBJ2-3, with 7 bases matching TRBD2. Germline CDR1 reads SGHTA; CDR2 reads FQGNSA. The trim removed 6 bases at V and 3 bases at J, leaving 6 bases unmatched. CDR3 size: 14 residues.

The sample holds one count of this clone. J is TRBJ2-7 and V is TRBV15, with 8 bases matching TRBD1. Trimming cost V 0 bases and J 7 bases; bases outside gene matches: 5. The length of the CDR3 is 14 residues. Germline CDR1 reads LNHNV; CDR2 reads YYDKDF (reference sequence). The CDR3 nucleotides are TGTGCCACCAGCAGAGAGGACAGGGAGGATGAGCAGTACTTC. Its translation is CATSREDREDEQYF.